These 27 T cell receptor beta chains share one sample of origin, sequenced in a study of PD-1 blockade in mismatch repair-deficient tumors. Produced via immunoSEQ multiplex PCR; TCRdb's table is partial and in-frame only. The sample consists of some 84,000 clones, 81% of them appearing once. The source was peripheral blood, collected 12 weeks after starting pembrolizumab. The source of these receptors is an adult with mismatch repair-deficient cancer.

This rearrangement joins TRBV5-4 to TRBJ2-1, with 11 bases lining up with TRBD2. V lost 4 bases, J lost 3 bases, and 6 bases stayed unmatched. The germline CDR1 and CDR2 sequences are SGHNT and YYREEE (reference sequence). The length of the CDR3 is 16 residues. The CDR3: CASSPIGTSGYNEQFF. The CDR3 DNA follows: TGTGCCAGCAGCCCTATTGGGACTAGCGGCTACAATGAGCAGTTCTTC. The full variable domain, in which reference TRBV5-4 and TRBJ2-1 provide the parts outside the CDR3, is ETGVTQSPTHLIKTRGQQVTLRCSSQSGHNTVSWYQQALGQGPQFIFQYYREEENGRGNFPPRFSGLQFPNYSSELNVNALELDDSALYLCASSPIGTSGYNEQFFGPGTRLTVL.

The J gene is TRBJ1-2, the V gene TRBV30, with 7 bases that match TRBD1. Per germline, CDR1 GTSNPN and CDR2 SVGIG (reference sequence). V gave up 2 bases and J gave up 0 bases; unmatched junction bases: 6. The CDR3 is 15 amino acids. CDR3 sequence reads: CAWSLRQGTNYGYTF. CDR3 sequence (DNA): TGTGCCTGGAGTCTTCGACAGGGTACTAACTATGGCTACACCTTC.

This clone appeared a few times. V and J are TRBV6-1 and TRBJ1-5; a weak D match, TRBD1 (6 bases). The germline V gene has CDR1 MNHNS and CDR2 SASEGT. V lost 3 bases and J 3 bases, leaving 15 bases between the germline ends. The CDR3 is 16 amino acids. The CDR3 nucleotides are TGTGCCAGCAGTGAGCAGGGGAGTTCGATCAATCAGCCCCAGCATTTT. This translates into CASSEQGSSINQPQHF.

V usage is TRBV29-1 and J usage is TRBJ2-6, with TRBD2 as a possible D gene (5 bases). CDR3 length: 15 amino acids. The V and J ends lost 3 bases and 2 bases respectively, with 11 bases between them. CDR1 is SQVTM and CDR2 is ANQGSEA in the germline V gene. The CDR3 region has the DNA TGCAGCGTTGAGCTTGAGGGTGCTGGGGCCAACGTCCTGACTTTC. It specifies CSVELEGAGANVLTF.

The CDR3 region has the DNA TGTGCCAGCAGCTTGCGGCAGGGTAGGGCTGAAAAACTGTTTTTT. Its translation is CASSLRQGRAEKLFF. V gene TRBV5-8 combines with J gene TRBJ1-4; a possible D gene is TRBD1 (5 bases). V shed 1 base and J shed 7 bases, with 14 bases lying between them. CDR3 length: 15 residues. Germline CDR1 is SGHTS and CDR2 is YDEGEE.

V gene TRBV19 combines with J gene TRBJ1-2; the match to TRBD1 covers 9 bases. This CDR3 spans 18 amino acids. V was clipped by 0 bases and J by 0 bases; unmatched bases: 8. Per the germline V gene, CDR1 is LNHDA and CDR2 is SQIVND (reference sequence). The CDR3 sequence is CASSIDLRTGATNYGYTF. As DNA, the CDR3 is TGTGCCAGTAGTATAGACCTTAGGACAGGGGCTACTAACTATGGCTACACCTTC.

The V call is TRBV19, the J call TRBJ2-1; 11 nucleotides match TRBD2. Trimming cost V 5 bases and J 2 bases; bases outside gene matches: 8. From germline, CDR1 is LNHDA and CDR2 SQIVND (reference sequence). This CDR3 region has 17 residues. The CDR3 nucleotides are TGTGCCAGTAGTCAGGAGGCTAGCGGGAGGACCTACAATGAGCAGTTCTTC. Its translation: CASSQEASGRTYNEQFF.

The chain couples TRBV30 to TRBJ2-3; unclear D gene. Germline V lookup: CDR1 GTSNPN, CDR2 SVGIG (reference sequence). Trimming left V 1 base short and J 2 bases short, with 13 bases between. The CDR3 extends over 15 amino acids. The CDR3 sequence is CAWSEGRPHTDTQYF. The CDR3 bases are TGTGCCTGGAGTGAGGGCAGGCCCCACACAGATACGCAGTATTTT. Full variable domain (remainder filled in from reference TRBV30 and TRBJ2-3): SQTIHQWPATLVQPVGSPLSLECTVEGTSNPNLYWYRQAAGRGLQLLFYSVGIGQISSEVPQNLSASRPQDRQFILSSKKLLLSDSGFYLCAWSEGRPHTDTQYFGPGTRLTVL.

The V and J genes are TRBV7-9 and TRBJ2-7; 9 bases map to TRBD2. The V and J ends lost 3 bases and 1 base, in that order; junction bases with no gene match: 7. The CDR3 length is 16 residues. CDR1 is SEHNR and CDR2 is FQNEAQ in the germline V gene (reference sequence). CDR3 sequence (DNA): TGTGCCAGCAGCTTTGGGCTAGCGGGGAGTTCCTACGAGCAGTACTTC. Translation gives CASSFGLAGSSYEQYF.

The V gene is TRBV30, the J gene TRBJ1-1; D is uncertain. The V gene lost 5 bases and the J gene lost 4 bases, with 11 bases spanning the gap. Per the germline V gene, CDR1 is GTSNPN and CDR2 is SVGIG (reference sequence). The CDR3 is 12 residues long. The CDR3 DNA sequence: TGTGCCTGGTACAGTTGGGGCACTGAAGCTTTCTTT. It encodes CAWYSWGTEAFF.

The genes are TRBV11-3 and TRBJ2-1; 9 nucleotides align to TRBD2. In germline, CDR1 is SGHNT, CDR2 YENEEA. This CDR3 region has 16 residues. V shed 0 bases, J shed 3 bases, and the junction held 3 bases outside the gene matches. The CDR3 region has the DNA TGTGCCAGCAGCTTAGACTTAGCGGGAGTCTACAATGAGCAGTTCTTC. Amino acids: CASSLDLAGVYNEQFF. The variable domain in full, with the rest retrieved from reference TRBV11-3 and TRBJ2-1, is EAGVVQSPRYKIIEKKQPVAFWCNPISGHNTLYWYLQNLGQGPELLIRYENEEAVDDSQLPKDRFSAERLKGVDSTLKIQPAELGDSAVYLCASSLDLAGVYNEQFFGPGTRLTVL.

The CDR3 reads CASSPSSYEQYF. The CDR3 nucleotides read TGTGCCAGCAGCCCGTCCTCCTACGAGCAGTACTTC. V is TRBV7-2 and J is TRBJ2-7, with unresolved D. Trimming shortened V by 5 bases and J by 0 bases, and 5 bases separated the two germline ends. This CDR3 has 12 amino acids. Germline V CDR1 and CDR2: SGHTA, FQGNSA.

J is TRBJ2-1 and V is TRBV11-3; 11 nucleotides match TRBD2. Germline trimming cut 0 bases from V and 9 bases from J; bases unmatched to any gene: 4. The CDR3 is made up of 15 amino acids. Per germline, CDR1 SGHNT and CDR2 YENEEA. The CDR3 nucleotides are TGTGCCAGCAGCTTAGATTCACTAGCGGGAGTTGAGCAGTTCTTC. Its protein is CASSLDSLAGVEQFF.

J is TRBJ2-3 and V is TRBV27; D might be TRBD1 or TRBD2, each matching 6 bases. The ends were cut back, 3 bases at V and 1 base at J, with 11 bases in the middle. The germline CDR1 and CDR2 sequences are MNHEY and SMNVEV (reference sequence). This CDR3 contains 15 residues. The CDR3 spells CASSFRGLGTDTQYF. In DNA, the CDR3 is TGTGCCAGCAGTTTTCGGGGGCTTGGCACAGATACGCAGTATTTT.

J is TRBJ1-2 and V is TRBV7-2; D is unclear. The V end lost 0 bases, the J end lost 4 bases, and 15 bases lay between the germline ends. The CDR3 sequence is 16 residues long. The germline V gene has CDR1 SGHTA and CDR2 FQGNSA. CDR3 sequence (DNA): TGTGCCAGCAGCTTAGCACCCGCTATAGTCGGCTATGGCTACACCTTC. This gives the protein CASSLAPAIVGYGYTF.

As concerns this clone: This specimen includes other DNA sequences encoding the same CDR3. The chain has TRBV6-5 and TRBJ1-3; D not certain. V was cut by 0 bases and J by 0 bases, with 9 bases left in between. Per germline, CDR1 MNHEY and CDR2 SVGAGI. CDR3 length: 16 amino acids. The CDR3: CASSYSSRDSGNTIYF. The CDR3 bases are TGTGCCAGCAGTTACTCTTCGCGGGACTCTGGAAACACCATATATTTT.

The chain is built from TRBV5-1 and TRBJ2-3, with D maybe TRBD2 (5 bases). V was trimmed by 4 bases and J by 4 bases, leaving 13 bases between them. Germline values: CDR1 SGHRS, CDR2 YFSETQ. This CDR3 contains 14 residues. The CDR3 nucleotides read TGCGCCAGCAGCCAGAGGGAGTGGTCAGATACGCAGTATTTT. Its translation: CASSQREWSDTQYF.

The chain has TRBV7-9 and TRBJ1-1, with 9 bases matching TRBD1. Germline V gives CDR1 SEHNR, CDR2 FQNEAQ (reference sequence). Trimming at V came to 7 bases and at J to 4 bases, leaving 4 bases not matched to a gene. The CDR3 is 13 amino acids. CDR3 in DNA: TGTGCCAGCACCAGGGACAGGGTCACTGAAGCTTTCTTT. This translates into CASTRDRVTEAFF.

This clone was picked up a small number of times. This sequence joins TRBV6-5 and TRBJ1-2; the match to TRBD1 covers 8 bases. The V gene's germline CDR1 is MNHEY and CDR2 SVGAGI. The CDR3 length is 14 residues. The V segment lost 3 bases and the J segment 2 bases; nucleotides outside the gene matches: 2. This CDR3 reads CASSYQGANYGYTF. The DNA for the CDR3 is TGTGCCAGCAGTTATCAGGGGGCGAACTATGGCTACACCTTC.

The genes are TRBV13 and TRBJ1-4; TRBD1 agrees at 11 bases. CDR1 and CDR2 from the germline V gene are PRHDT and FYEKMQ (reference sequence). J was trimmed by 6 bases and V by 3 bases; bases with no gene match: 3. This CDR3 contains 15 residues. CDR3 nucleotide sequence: TGTGCCAGCAGCTTCCGGACAGGGGGCGATGAAAAACTGTTTTTT. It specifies CASSFRTGGDEKLFF. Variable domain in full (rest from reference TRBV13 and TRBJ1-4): AAGVIQSPRHLIKEKRETATLKCYPIPRHDTVYWYQQGPGQDPQFLISFYEKMQSDKGSIPDRFSAQQFSDYHSELNMSSLELGDSALYFCASSFRTGGDEKLFFGSGTQLSVL.

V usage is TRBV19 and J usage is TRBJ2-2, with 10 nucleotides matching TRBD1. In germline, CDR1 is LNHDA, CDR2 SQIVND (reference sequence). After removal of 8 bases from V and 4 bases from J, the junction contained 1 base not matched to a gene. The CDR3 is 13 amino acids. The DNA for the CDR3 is TGTGCCAGTGACAGGGGGCCCACCGGGGAGCTGTTTTTT. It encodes CASDRGPTGELFF.

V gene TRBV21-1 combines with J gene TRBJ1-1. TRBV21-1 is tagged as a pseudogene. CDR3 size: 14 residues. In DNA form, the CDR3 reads TGTGCCAGCAGCAAAAGGGGGGGGAACACTGAAGCTTTCTTT. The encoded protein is CASSKRGGNTEAFF.

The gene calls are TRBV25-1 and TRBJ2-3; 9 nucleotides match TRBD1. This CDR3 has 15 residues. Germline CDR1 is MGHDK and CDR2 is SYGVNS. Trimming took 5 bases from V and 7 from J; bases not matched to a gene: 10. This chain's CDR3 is CASSLPGTGLYTQYF. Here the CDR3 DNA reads TGTGCCAGCAGTCTACCCGGGACAGGGCTATATACGCAGTATTTT.

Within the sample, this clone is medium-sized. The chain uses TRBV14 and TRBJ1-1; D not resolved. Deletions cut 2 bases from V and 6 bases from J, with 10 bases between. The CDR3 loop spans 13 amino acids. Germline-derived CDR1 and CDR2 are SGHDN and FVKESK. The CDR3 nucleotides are TGTGCCAGCAGCCAATCTTTTTGGGCTGAAGCTTTCTTT. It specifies CASSQSFWAEAFF.

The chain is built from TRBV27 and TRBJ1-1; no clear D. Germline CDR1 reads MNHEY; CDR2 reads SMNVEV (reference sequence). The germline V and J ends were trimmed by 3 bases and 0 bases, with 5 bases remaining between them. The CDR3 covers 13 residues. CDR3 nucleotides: TGTGCCAGCAGTTTCTCACTGAACACTGAAGCTTTCTTT. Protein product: CASSFSLNTEAFF.

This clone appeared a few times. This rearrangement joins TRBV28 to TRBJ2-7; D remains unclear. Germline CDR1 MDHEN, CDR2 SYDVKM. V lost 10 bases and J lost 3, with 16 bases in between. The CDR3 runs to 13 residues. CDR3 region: CATVVGTDYEQYF. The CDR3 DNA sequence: TGTGCCACCGTCGTGGGAACAGACTACGAGCAGTACTTC.

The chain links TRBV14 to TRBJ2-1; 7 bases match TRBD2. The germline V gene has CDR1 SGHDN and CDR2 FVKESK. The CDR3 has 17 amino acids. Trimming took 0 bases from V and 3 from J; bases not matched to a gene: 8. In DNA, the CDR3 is TGTGCCAGCAGCCAAGATACCGGTTGGGGGGGCTACAATGAGCAGTTCTTC. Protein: CASSQDTGWGGYNEQFF.